Listed below are T cell receptor beta chains from one sample, sequenced in a study of T cell repertoires in cytomegalovirus infection. Each CDR3 protein gets one entry after TCRdb re-called the reads with MiXCR. The table records 700,000 to 900,000 distinct CDR3 sequences, under 35% of them present only once. No antigen has been assigned to these receptors. Sequenced material: cultured CD8+ T cells from PBMCs, taken from culture after CMV antigen stimulation. The receptors originated from a human donor in good health (CMV status not recorded). Some clones in this sample may be carry-over from other donors' samples. CDR3s include the opening cysteine and the closing phenylalanine or tryptophan. D genes are given only for firm matches. The size entry is marked missing in some rows and otherwise reads once, few, many or a size class.

cdr3_nt: TGTGCCAGCAGCTTAGACCGGGATACAGGTGGCTCTGGGGCCAACGTCCTGACTTTC
cdr3_aa: CASSLDRDTGGSGANVLTF
clone_size: many
d_call: -
j_call: TRBJ2-6
v_call: TRBV7-8

cdr3_nt: TGTGCCAGCAGCTTGGAAAGCGGGGGGGCGAATGAGCAGTTCTTC
cdr3_aa: CASSLESGGANEQFF
clone_size: few
d_call: TRBD2
j_call: TRBJ2-1
v_call: TRBV5-5

cdr3_nt: TGTGCCAGCAGTGATGCGGGCGGATATAGCAATCAGCCCCAGCATTTT
cdr3_aa: CASSDAGGYSNQPQHF
clone_size: few
d_call: -
j_call: TRBJ1-5
v_call: TRBV6-1

cdr3_nt: TGTGCCAGCAGCTTAGGAAGGAGGGAATCGAACACCGGGGAGCTGTTTTTT
cdr3_aa: CASSLGRRESNTGELFF
clone_size: few
d_call: -
j_call: TRBJ2-2
v_call: TRBV7-9

cdr3_nt: TGCGCCAGCAGCGGGGGGACAGTGAACACTGAAGCTTTCTTT
cdr3_aa: CASSGGTVNTEAFF
clone_size: -
d_call: TRBD1
j_call: TRBJ1-1
v_call: TRBV5-1

cdr3_nt: TGTGCCAGCAGCTTAAAGGGGGGGTGGGAGCCCCAGCATTTT
cdr3_aa: CASSLKGGWEPQHF
clone_size: -
d_call: -
j_call: TRBJ1-5
v_call: TRBV7-8

cdr3_nt: TGTGCCAGCAGCTTTGATCCGGGACAGAAGGGGGACACTGAAGCTTTCTTT
cdr3_aa: CASSFDPGQKGDTEAFF
clone_size: many
d_call: TRBD1
j_call: TRBJ1-1
v_call: TRBV7-8

cdr3_nt: TGTGCCAGCAGCTTATATCCTGACCTCACTGAAGCTTTCTTT
cdr3_aa: CASSLYPDLTEAFF
clone_size: few
d_call: -
j_call: TRBJ1-1
v_call: TRBV7-6

cdr3_nt: TGTGCCACCGGGGTTACGCGCACAGATACGCAGTATTTT
cdr3_aa: CATGVTRTDTQYF
clone_size: -
d_call: -
j_call: TRBJ2-3
v_call: TRBV15

cdr3_nt: TGTGCCAGCAACCAGGGCGTCCAGCAGTACTTC
cdr3_aa: CASNQGVQQYF
clone_size: few
d_call: -
j_call: TRBJ2-7
v_call: TRBV5-6

cdr3_nt: TGTGCCAGCAGCCCTCAGGGGTTTAACACTGAAGCTTTCTTT
cdr3_aa: CASSPQGFNTEAFF
clone_size: -
d_call: -
j_call: TRBJ1-1
v_call: TRBV5-6

cdr3_nt: TGTGCCAGCAGCCGAGGGACAGGGAATAATTCACCCCTCCACTTT
cdr3_aa: CASSRGTGNNSPLHF
clone_size: few
d_call: TRBD1
j_call: TRBJ1-6
v_call: TRBV7-9

cdr3_nt: TGTGCCAGTAGTATTGGGAAACACACTGAAGCTTTCTTT
cdr3_aa: CASSIGKHTEAFF
clone_size: few
d_call: -
j_call: TRBJ1-1
v_call: TRBV19

cdr3_nt: TGTGCCAGCGGTCGAAGCACGGCGATAAGGGGCCTCCACTTT
cdr3_aa: CASGRSTAIRGLHF
clone_size: -
d_call: -
j_call: TRBJ1-6
v_call: TRBV27

cdr3_nt: TGTGCCAGCAGCGACCCGGTAGAGGAGACCCAGTACTTC
cdr3_aa: CASSDPVEETQYF
clone_size: -
d_call: -
j_call: TRBJ2-5
v_call: TRBV5-5

cdr3_nt: TGTGCCAGCAGTTACTCGGAGACAGGGAATGGCTACACCTTC
cdr3_aa: CASSYSETGNGYTF
clone_size: few
d_call: TRBD1
j_call: TRBJ1-2
v_call: TRBV6-5

cdr3_nt: TGTGCCAGCAGCCCCACGGCGGGGGGATCAGATACGCAGTATTTT
cdr3_aa: CASSPTAGGSDTQYF
clone_size: many
d_call: TRBD2
j_call: TRBJ2-3
v_call: TRBV7-2